This TCR beta chain appears in the sequencing data of a study of T cell repertoires in cytomegalovirus infection. Study information: Matching HLA type, along with CMV infection, was indicated by public TCR beta signatures. Study-wide points: Of the TCR beta families, the public ones yielded a cumulative frequency that identified carriers of CMV plus the relevant HLA. The study found HLA-C-restricted CMV-specific TCR beta clonotypes dominating the ex vivo response.

A note on this clonotype: Its antigen remains unknown.

This CDR3 has 17 amino acids. V trimming: 2 bases; J trimming: 3 bases; junction bases outside the gene matches: 10. TCRdb redid the calling of the reads with MiXCR, one entry per CDR3 protein. The profile shows 250,000 or so distinct CDR3 sequences, approximately 15% of them singletons. Sequencing input: CD8+ T cells from PBMCs. The rearrangement uses TRBV12-3 or TRBV12-4 and TRBJ2-4; TRBD2 agrees at 7 bases. The sequence was obtained from a human donor in good health (CMV status not recorded). Some clones in this sample may be carry-over from other donors' samples. Here the CDR3 DNA reads TGTGCCAGCAGTTTAATGAAGTCTAGCGGCGACAAAAACATTCAGTACTTC. Translation: CASSLMKSSGDKNIQYF.